This T cell receptor (beta chain) appears in the sequencing data of a study of OX40 agonist ivuxolimab in advanced cancers. Study as a whole: One patient with hepatocellular carcinoma and two with cutaneous melanoma, three in all, had partial responses.

Enrollment shut out patients with autoimmune disease history or systemic immunosuppression. The assay was immunoSEQ multiplex PCR, and TCRdb's table has in-frame clones only and misses some. Of some 50,000 clones detected, almost 85% appear once; the ten largest clones hold roughly 4.5%. This CDR3 is built from 13 residues. CDR1 is MRHNA and CDR2 is SNTAGT in the germline V gene. Deletions cut 4 bases from V and 2 bases from J, with 5 bases between. This clonotype was sampled from an adult with an advanced solid tumor such as melanoma, head and neck, liver or kidney cancer. The specimen was CD4+ or CD8+ T cells sorted from blood, collected in a trial of the OX40 agonist ivuxolimab. The chain couples TRBV6-4 to TRBJ2-2, with TRBD1 as a possible D gene (5 bases). The CDR3 DNA reads as TGTGCCAGCAGTGGGACAAACACCGGGGAGCTGTTTTTT. Encoded protein: CASSGTNTGELFF.